The next 20 T cell receptor beta chains were all read from a single sample in a study of post-analysis software for immune sequencing data (dated by TCRdb to 2013 to 2016). No antigen is known for these receptors. The protocol used for the library was PCR. The sequencing machine was an Illumina HiSeq 2500. Unique molecular identifiers were incorporated into TCR beta cDNA libraries to reduce PCR and sequencing biases. TCRdb reran the public reads through fastp at Q25 and MiXCR, keeping productive beta chains. Rows are unified per CDR3 protein, each entry keeping the most common DNA and genes. The sample table lists about 820,000 distinct CDR3 sequences, under 70% of them with a count of one. The ten top clones hold roughly 4.4% of the sample. Paper-wide results and their limitations: Roughly 5 TRBV segments, including TRBV5-6, TRBV5-1 and TRBV20-1, were significantly more frequent in patients than controls.

Sequencing was performed on blood. All receptors come from a girl between 10 and 17 years old with multiple sclerosis.

This clonotype was seen a handful of times. The chain couples TRBV29-1 to TRBJ1-1, with TRBD1 identical over 11 bases. CDR3 length equals 12 residues. Germline lookup yields CDR1 SQVTM and CDR2 ANQGSEA. Losses at the gene ends were 7 bases for V and 5 bases for J; bases not matched to a gene: 3. The CDR3 is CSAGTGGTEAFF. The DNA for the CDR3 is TGCAGCGCAGGGACAGGGGGGACTGAAGCTTTCTTT.

This clonotype showed up just once. This chain connects TRBV12-5 to TRBJ2-7; D is perhaps TRBD2 (5 bases). The J call may not be correct, given that the DNA end is closer to TRBJ2-5. Germline V lookup: CDR1 LGHNT, CDR2 FRNRAP. CDR3 length: 13 amino acids. The CDR3 loop reads CASGISVAATQYF. CDR3 DNA sequence: TGTGCTAGTGGAATTAGCGTTGCAGCGACCCAGTACTTC.

Only a few counts were recorded for this clonotype. The chain recombines TRBV7-9 with TRBJ2-3; TRBD2 might be the D (6 bases). The CDR3 sequence is 13 residues long. CDR1 is SEHNR and CDR2 is FQNEAQ in the germline V gene (reference sequence). V lost 5 bases to trimming and J lost 0 bases, with 6 bases between them. CDR3 loop: CASSRGSTDTQYF. CDR3 coding DNA: TGTGCCAGCAGCCGGGGGAGCACAGATACGCAGTATTTT.

The chain carries TRBV7-2 and TRBJ2-7, with D tentatively TRBD1 (5 bases). The CDR3 length is 12 residues. V lost 3 bases and J lost 6, with 9 bases in between. CDR1 and CDR2 from the germline V gene are SGHTA and FQGNSA. The CDR3 DNA sequence: TGTGCCAGCAGCTTTTTCCAGGGCGAGCAGTACTTC. Protein sequence: CASSFFQGEQYF.

The genes are TRBV11-2 and TRBJ1-1; 7 bases map to TRBD1. V shed 5 bases, J shed 5 bases, and the junction held 5 bases outside the gene matches. Germline CDR1 reads SGHAT; CDR2 reads FQNNGV. The length of the CDR3 is 13 residues. CDR3 sequence (DNA): TGTGCCAGCAGCACGAGGGGGCGGACTGAAGCTTTCTTT. Translating gives CASSTRGRTEAFF. Using reference TRBV11-2 and TRBJ1-1 for the parts outside the CDR3, the full variable domain is EAGVAQSPRYKIIEKRQSVAFWCNPISGHATLYWYQQILGQGPKLLIQFQNNGVVDDSQLPKDRFSAERLKGVDSTLKIQPAKLEDSAVYLCASSTRGRTEAFFGQGTRLTVV.

The V gene is TRBV28, the J gene TRBJ1-5; D remains ambiguous. The CDR3 length is 12 residues. Trimming shortened V by 8 bases and J by 5 bases, and 10 bases separated the two germline ends. Germline values: CDR1 MDHEN, CDR2 SYDVKM. CDR3 residues: CASGSRDQPQHF. The CDR3 DNA follows: TGTGCCAGCGGTAGTCGGGATCAGCCCCAGCATTTT.

This clonotype was seen just once. The chain is built from TRBV11-2 and TRBJ2-1, with 10 bases fitting TRBD1. Germline V lookup: CDR1 SGHAT, CDR2 FQNNGV. The CDR3 runs to 15 residues. After removal of 2 bases from V and 8 bases from J, the junction contained 6 bases not matched to a gene. CDR3 residues: CASSLLTGGRDEQFF. The DNA of the CDR3 is TGTGCCAGCAGCTTATTGACAGGGGGCCGGGATGAGCAGTTCTTC. The full variable domain, with the rest looked up from reference TRBV11-2 and TRBJ2-1, is EAGVAQSPRYKIIEKRQSVAFWCNPISGHATLYWYQQILGQGPKLLIQFQNNGVVDDSQLPKDRFSAERLKGVDSTLKIQPAKLEDSAVYLCASSLLTGGRDEQFFGPGTRLTVL.

This rearrangement joins TRBV29-1 to TRBJ2-5, with 10 bases lining up with TRBD1. The CDR3 is 12 residues long. The V gene's germline CDR1 is SQVTM and CDR2 ANQGSEA. Unmatched junction bases numbered 4, after V lost 7 bases and J lost 5 bases. The CDR3 nucleotides are TGCAGCGACAGGGGACAGGGGGAGACCCAGTACTTC. It translates to CSDRGQGETQYF.

This clonotype has only a few counts. V and J are TRBV29-1 and TRBJ2-5; D not resolved. Germline V gene sequence: CDR1 SQVTM, CDR2 ANQGSEA. Trimming left V 7 bases short and J 4 bases short, with 13 bases between. CDR3 size: 12 residues. CDR3 nucleotides: TGCAGCGCCGGCTGGGCAGCAGAGACCCAGTACTTC. Translating gives CSAGWAAETQYF.

There are a few counts of this clonotype. The chain uses TRBV6-6 and TRBJ2-7, with D possibly called TRBD1 or TRBD2 (5 bases each). V gave up 6 bases and J gave up 1 base, with 13 bases separating them. The CDR3 contains 14 residues. Germline values: CDR1 MNHNY, CDR2 SVGAGI (reference sequence). This CDR3 reads CASSSGTASYEQYF. The CDR3 DNA is TGTGCCAGCAGCTCCGGGACCGCGTCCTACGAGCAGTACTTC.

The chain combines TRBV3-1 with TRBJ1-2, with 7 positions matching TRBD1. Germline-derived CDR1 and CDR2 are LGHDT and YNNKEL (reference sequence). CDR3 length: 14 residues. The ends lost 4 bases at V and 7 bases at J; junction bases unmatched: 9. As DNA, the CDR3 is TGTGCCAGCAGCCCGACAGGGTCCTTCGGTGGCTACACCTTC. Translation: CASSPTGSFGGYTF.

This sequence joins TRBV29-1 and TRBJ1-1; a weak D match, TRBD1 (6 bases). This CDR3 is 13 amino acids long. Germline V gene data show CDR1 as SQVTM and CDR2 as ANQGSEA. The V gene lost 7 bases and the J gene lost 5 bases, with 17 bases spanning the gap. The CDR3 nucleotides read TGCAGCGGACGACAGGCCCAGGGAACTGAAGCTTTCTTT. It translates to CSGRQAQGTEAFF.

CDR3: CASSQEASGPYEQYF. CDR3 bases: TGCGCCAGCAGCCAAGAAGCTAGCGGACCCTACGAGCAGTACTTC. The V gene is TRBV4-1, the J gene TRBJ2-7; 7 nucleotides line up with TRBD2. CDR1 and CDR2 (germline): MGHRA, YSYEKL. The CDR3 spans 15 residues. J was trimmed by 2 bases and V by 0 bases; bases with no gene match: 4.

This clonotype has more than one count but fewer than ten. The chain has TRBV4-1 and TRBJ1-1; D is uncertain. V lost 0 bases and J 2 bases, leaving 10 bases between the germline ends. Germline V lookup: CDR1 MGHRA, CDR2 YSYEKL. The CDR3 consists of 15 residues. The CDR3 DNA reads TGCGCCAGCAGCCAAGAAGTGGTCGCTAACACTGAAGCTTTCTTT. Encoded protein: CASSQEVVANTEAFF.

The table lists this clonotype with a few counts. This chain joins TRBV29-1 and TRBJ1-2; no reliable D call. This CDR3 is built from 11 residues. V lost 7 bases and J 0 bases, leaving 6 bases between the germline ends. Per germline, CDR1 SQVTM and CDR2 ANQGSEA. The CDR3 bases are TGCAGCGCGGAATCTAACTATGGCTACACCTTC. Translating gives CSAESNYGYTF.

The chain uses TRBV12-5 and TRBJ1-1, with D maybe TRBD1 (6 bases). Per germline, CDR1 LGHNT and CDR2 FRNRAP. The CDR3 covers 16 residues. V was pared by 0 bases and J by 2 bases, with 13 bases between. The CDR3 coding sequence is TGTGCTAGTGGTTTGGTACTAGGGGGATCTAACACTGAAGCTTTCTTT. Residues: CASGLVLGGSNTEAFF.

V usage is TRBV6-5 and J usage is TRBJ2-1, with 7 bases lining up with TRBD1. Judging by the DNA end, TRBJ2-7 fits better; the J call may be wrong. The CDR3 spans 16 residues. Germline V gene sequence: CDR1 MNHEY, CDR2 SVGAGI. Here the CDR3 DNA reads TGTGCCAGCAGCCCCCCGGGTACCGCAGGGGGTCACGAGCAGTACTTC. The encoded protein is CASSPPGTAGGHEQYF.

This chain uses TRBV2 with TRBJ2-5, with 10 positions matching TRBD1. The CDR3 covers 15 residues. Losses at the gene ends were 11 bases for V and 5 bases for J; bases not matched to a gene: 14. The V gene's germline CDR1 is SNHLY and CDR2 FYNNEI. The DNA for the CDR3 is TGTGCCTCCCGGGACAGGGGAGGATTGATGGAGACCCAGTACTTC. Amino acid sequence: CASRDRGGLMETQYF. Filled out from reference TRBV2 and TRBJ2-5, the complete variable domain reads EPEVTQTPSHQVTQMGQEVILRCVPISNHLYFYWYRQILGQKVEFLVSFYNNEISEKSEIFDDQFSVERPDGSNFTLKIRSTKLEDSAMYFCASRDRGGLMETQYFGPGTRLLVL.

This rearrangement joins TRBV2 to TRBJ2-7; 11 bases map to TRBD2. CDR3 length: 16 residues. The junction had 9 bases not matched to a gene; V was cut back by 6 bases and J by 2 bases. Germline V lookup: CDR1 SNHLY, CDR2 FYNNEI. CDR3 loop: CASSAFGTSGTYEQYF. CDR3 nucleotides: TGTGCCAGCAGCGCCTTCGGGACTAGCGGAACCTACGAGCAGTACTTC.

The chain couples TRBV12-5 to TRBJ2-4, with D perhaps matching TRBD1 (6 bases). The CDR3 is 15 amino acids. The germline CDR1 and CDR2 sequences are LGHNT and FRNRAP. Trimming took off 0 bases at V and 2 bases at J, with 8 bases between the two ends. The CDR3 coding sequence is TGTGCTAGTGGTTTGGTACAGGGAACCAAAAACATTCAGTACTTC. Its translation is CASGLVQGTKNIQYF.